Following are 32 T cell receptor beta chains from one sample sequenced in a study of human T cells and chemical hapten exposure. Library preparation tagged each individual cDNA molecule with a unique molecular identifier. TCRdb recomputed calls from the reads with MiXCR, one row per CDR3 protein. In the table there are fewer than 150,000 distinct CDR3 sequences, about 7.7% of which are singletons. Total RNA was isolated from whole blood that had not been fractionated. Sample: whole blood. The origin of the receptors is a human donor in good health. Some clones in this sample may be carry-over from other donors' samples.

This chain joins TRBV19 and TRBJ1-5; 7 bases are shared with TRBD1. Germline values: CDR1 LNHDA, CDR2 SQIVND (reference sequence). The CDR3 length is 18 residues. V trimming: 4 bases; J trimming: 9 bases; junction bases outside the gene matches: 21. The CDR3 coding sequence is TGTGCCAGTAGTACCCAGGGACAGCTTACCGCGCCTTCCGGGCCCCAGCATTTT. Protein: CASSTQGQLTAPSGPQHF.

This clonotype was counted a single time. The chain employs TRBV14 and TRBJ2-2, with 13 bases lining up with TRBD2. J was trimmed by 4 bases and V by 2 bases; bases with no gene match: 13. Germline loops: CDR1 SGHDN, CDR2 FVKESK. The CDR3 spans 20 residues. The CDR3 here is CASSQTAGLAGPSSTGELFF. In DNA, the CDR3 is TGTGCCAGCAGCCAAACCGCGGGACTAGCGGGGCCATCGAGCACCGGGGAGCTGTTTTTT.

This clonotype was seen repeatedly, ten times or more. V usage is TRBV20-1 and J usage is TRBJ2-1; TRBD2 matches at 10 bases. This CDR3 is 15 amino acids long. Trimming took 6 bases from V and 5 from J; bases not matched to a gene: 10. Germline V gene sequence: CDR1 DFQATT, CDR2 SNEGSKA (reference sequence). DNA for the CDR3: TGCAGTGCCGGACGGCAGCGGGAGGGGAACAATGAGCAGTTCTTC. This translates into CSAGRQREGNNEQFF.

The gene calls are TRBV5-6 and TRBJ2-1; D is unresolved. Germline values: CDR1 SGHDT, CDR2 YYEEEE. The CDR3 sequence is 11 residues long. The ends were cut back, 4 bases at V and 10 bases at J, with 9 bases in the middle. Here the CDR3 DNA reads TGTGCCAGCAGCCGACTGCCCGAGCAGTTCTTC. The encoded protein is CASSRLPEQFF.

This chain links TRBV7-2 with TRBJ2-2, with TRBD2 matching over 8 bases. The CDR3 sequence is 16 residues long. V shed 6 bases, J shed 6 bases, and the junction held 12 bases outside the gene matches. From germline, CDR1 is SGHTA and CDR2 FQGNSA. DNA for the CDR3: TGTGCCAGCAGGCCTCCGGGACTAGAAGGCGCCGGGGAGCTGTTTTTT. Protein: CASRPPGLEGAGELFF. The full variable domain, completed using reference TRBV7-2 and TRBJ2-2, is GAGVSQSPSNKVTEKGKDVELRCDPISGHTALYWYRQSLGQGLEFLIYFQGNSAPDKSGLPSDRFSAERTGGSVSTLTIQRTQQEDSAVYLCASRPPGLEGAGELFFGEGSRLTVL.

The chain uses TRBV29-1 and TRBJ2-7; 8 bases line up with TRBD2. V was pared by 7 bases and J by 9 bases, with 14 bases of the junction left unmatched. The CDR3 loop spans 13 amino acids. CDR1 is SQVTM, CDR2 ANQGSEA, per germline. CDR3 DNA sequence: TGCAGCGCTGGGGCGGCGAGCGGGAGTACGCAGTACTTC. Protein: CSAGAASGSTQYF.

The sample holds many counts of this clonotype. The CDR3 bases are TGTGCCAGCAGTGATCCTTTCGGACGGGAGAACACTGAAGCTTTCTTT. It translates to CASSDPFGRENTEAFF. The V gene is TRBV25-1, the J gene TRBJ1-1; D call uncertain. The CDR3 is made up of 16 amino acids. V dropped 3 bases and J dropped 1 base, with 15 bases sitting between them. The germline V gene encodes CDR1 MGHDK and CDR2 SYGVNS.

This clonotype was detected ten times or more. The chain recombines TRBV4-3 with TRBJ1-2; D perhaps matches TRBD1 (5 bases). The germline V and J ends were trimmed by 1 base and 1 base, with 7 bases remaining between them. The CDR3 consists of 14 residues. CDR1 LGHNA and CDR2 YSLEER come from the germline V gene. The CDR3 is CASSQAGLNYGYTF. CDR3 DNA sequence: TGCGCCAGCAGCCAAGCAGGGCTTAACTATGGCTACACCTTC.

The chain links TRBV27 to TRBJ1-6, with D perhaps TRBD1 (6 bases). CDR3 length: 17 residues. CDR1 MNHEY and CDR2 SMNVEV come from the germline V gene (reference sequence). Trimming stripped 7 bases from V and 4 bases from J, with 20 bases between. The CDR3 sequence: CASTALPDRRYNSPLHF. CDR3 coding DNA: TGTGCCAGCACCGCTCTACCGGACAGAAGATATAATTCACCCCTCCACTTT.

This rearrangement joins TRBV6-5 to TRBJ2-5, with a possible D match to TRBD1 (5 bases). The CDR3 is 14 residues long. The V end was cut by 3 bases, the J end by 4 bases, with 12 bases between. CDR1 is MNHEY, CDR2 SVGAGI, per germline. CDR3 sequence: CASSYGRGGETQYF. The CDR3 region has the DNA TGTGCCAGCAGTTATGGTAGGGGTGGAGAGACCCAGTACTTC.

This clonotype was counted ten times or more. The rearrangement links TRBV15 to TRBJ1-2; 8 bases map to TRBD1. The CDR3 covers 14 residues. Germline V gene sequence: CDR1 LNHNV, CDR2 YYDKDF (reference sequence). The ends lost 3 bases at V and 8 bases at J; junction bases unmatched: 8. CDR3 protein: CATSRTIQGGGYTF. In DNA form, the CDR3 reads TGTGCCACCAGCAGGACGATACAGGGGGGCGGCTACACCTTC.

V usage is TRBV11-2 and J usage is TRBJ2-7; 7 positions agree with TRBD1. Looked up from germline, CDR1 is SGHAT and CDR2 is FQNNGV. Losses at the gene ends were 2 bases for V and 3 bases for J; bases not matched to a gene: 10. The CDR3 totals 16 residues. The CDR3 DNA is TGTGCCAGCAGCTTACCGACAGGGTCGGCGAACTACGAGCAGTACTTC. This encodes CASSLPTGSANYEQYF.

To note about this clonotype: An end of the junction does not agree with germline; a read error may underlie this. The chain links TRBV4-1 to TRBJ2-7; 11 bases align to TRBD1. The CDR3 totals 14 residues. Germline V gives CDR1 MGHRA, CDR2 YSYEKL. CDR3 in amino acids: CANSQGQGADEQYF. The CDR3 DNA is TGCGCCAACAGCCAAGGACAGGGGGCTGACGAGCAGTACTTC.

There are many counts of this clonotype. The rearrangement links TRBV5-1 to TRBJ2-3; 8 nucleotides align to TRBD2. Germline CDR1 and CDR2: SGHRS and YFSETQ. Trimming cost V 0 bases and J 3 bases; bases outside gene matches: 3. This CDR3 region has 15 residues. CDR3 region: CASSLAGTRTDTQYF. The CDR3 DNA follows: TGCGCCAGCAGCTTGGCGGGGACTAGGACAGATACGCAGTATTTT.

The rearrangement joins TRBV12-3 or TRBV12-4 to TRBJ2-7; TRBD2 agrees at 8 bases. The CDR3 spans 13 residues. The V and J ends lost 8 bases and 0 bases, in that order; junction bases with no gene match: 3. The CDR3 DNA reads TGTGCCAGCGGTCTAGCGGGCTCCTACGAGCAGTACTTC. Translated: CASGLAGSYEQYF.

This clonotype occurred many times. The CDR3 DNA is TGTGCCAGCGGACGGGAGTCGGAAAAACTGTTTTTT. It encodes CASGRESEKLFF. This chain links TRBV9 with TRBJ1-4; no clear D. Trimming took off 7 bases at V and 8 bases at J, with 12 bases between the two ends. The germline V gene has CDR1 SGDLS and CDR2 YYNGEE. The CDR3 consists of 12 residues.

The J gene is TRBJ2-1, the V gene TRBV29-1; 10 bases align to TRBD2. The CDR3 runs to 14 residues. Germline V gene data show CDR1 as SQVTM and CDR2 as ANQGSEA. Trimming took 2 bases from V and 7 from J; bases not matched to a gene: 5. In nucleotides, the CDR3 is TGCAGCGTTGAAACCCAGCGGGAGGGTAATGAGCAGTTCTTC. Its protein product is CSVETQREGNEQFF.

This chain uses TRBV7-2 with TRBJ2-5; TRBD2 matches 9 bases. CDR3 size: 15 residues. Germline V gene data show CDR1 as SGHTA and CDR2 as FQGNSA. Unmatched junction bases numbered 9, after V lost 5 bases and J lost 5 bases. CDR3 DNA: TGTGCCAGCAGCCCCGGGACTAGCAGGGCGGAGACCCAGTACTTC. Its translation: CASSPGTSRAETQYF.

The chain employs TRBV19 and TRBJ2-7; 10 nucleotides match TRBD1. The CDR3 has 14 residues. The junction had 3 bases not matched to a gene; V was cut back by 5 bases and J by 2 bases. Germline values: CDR1 LNHDA, CDR2 SQIVND (reference sequence). The CDR3 DNA reads as TGTGCCAGTAGTGCGGGACAGGGGACCTACGAGCAGTACTTC. Translation gives CASSAGQGTYEQYF. Drawing the rest from reference TRBV19 and TRBJ2-7, the complete variable domain is DGGITQSPKYLFRKEGQNVTLSCEQNLNHDAMYWYRQDPGQGLRLIYYSQIVNDFQKGDIAEGYSVSREKKESFPLTVTSAQKNPTAFYLCASSAGQGTYEQYFGPGTRLTVT.

J is TRBJ2-1 and V is TRBV29-1, with D maybe TRBD1 (6 bases). Germline assignment: CDR1 SQVTM and CDR2 ANQGSEA. The germline V and J ends were trimmed by 0 bases and 0 bases, with 18 bases remaining between them. The CDR3 has 18 residues. CDR3 nucleotide sequence: TGCAGCGTTGAAGATCTAGGGGGTAGGCTTTTCTCCTACAATGAGCAGTTCTTC. Its translation: CSVEDLGGRLFSYNEQFF.

This clonotype was observed at least ten times. The V and J genes are TRBV12-3 or TRBV12-4 and TRBJ1-4; D call uncertain. The CDR3 length is 13 residues. Trimming cost V 3 bases and J 4 bases, with 6 bases left between them. The CDR3 nucleotides read TGTGCCAGCAGTTTTCGGGTTAATGAAAAACTGTTTTTT. Amino acids: CASSFRVNEKLFF.

This clonotype occurred a few times. The chain carries TRBV19 and TRBJ2-6, with a tentative D call TRBD1 (5 bases). V dropped 7 bases and J dropped 0 bases, with 16 bases sitting between them. The CDR3 is 17 amino acids. Germline loops: CDR1 LNHDA, CDR2 SQIVND (reference sequence). The DNA for the CDR3 is TGTGCCAGTACGGGCGGCAGGGTGAACTCTGGGGCCAACGTCCTGACTTTC. Protein product: CASTGGRVNSGANVLTF.

Details on this clonotype: It may be a read error: a sequence one base away is much more abundant. The V and J genes are TRBV6-6 and TRBJ1-4; 7 bases agree with TRBD1. There are 15 residues in the CDR3. Germline CDR1 and CDR2: MNHNY and SVGAGI (reference sequence). In DNA, the CDR3 is TGTGCCAGCACCCGAGTAGGGGGCACTAATGAAAAACTGTTATTT. The encoded protein is CASTRVGGTNEKLLF.

This clonotype was seen ten or more times. The chain has TRBV5-1 and TRBJ2-2; D might be TRBD1 or TRBD2, each matching 6 bases. CDR1 SGHRS and CDR2 YFSETQ come from the germline V gene. V lost 1 base and J 1 base, leaving 11 bases between the germline ends. This CDR3 region has 16 residues. The CDR3, as DNA: TGCGCCAGCAGCTTGAAGGGGGGCCGGAACACCGGGGAGCTGTTTTTT. Translation gives CASSLKGGRNTGELFF.

At least ten counts were recorded for this clonotype. The gene calls are TRBV7-6 and TRBJ2-3; D call uncertain. CDR1 SGHVS and CDR2 FNYEAQ come from the germline V gene. The CDR3 length is 13 residues. The ends were cut back, 5 bases at V and 4 bases at J, with 10 bases in the middle. CDR3 in amino acids: CASSSRDPDTQYF. CDR3 nucleotide sequence: TGTGCCAGCAGCAGTCGAGACCCAGATACGCAGTATTTT.

The genes are TRBV5-6 and TRBJ2-7; D is ambiguous. The V end lost 0 bases, the J end lost 1 base, and 11 bases lay between the germline ends. Germline V gene sequence: CDR1 SGHDT, CDR2 YYEEEE. This CDR3 region has 15 residues. CDR3 region: CASSLGSILSYEQYF. The CDR3 DNA sequence: TGTGCCAGCAGCTTGGGGTCCATTCTGTCCTACGAGCAGTACTTC.

J is TRBJ2-5 and V is TRBV7-3; 7 bases fit TRBD1. Germline V gene data show CDR1 as SGHTA and CDR2 as FQGTGA. The CDR3 has 15 amino acids. The J segment lost 1 base and the V segment lost 5 bases, leaving 7 bases of the junction unmatched. CDR3 amino acids: CASSLGQVFQETQYF. CDR3 bases: TGTGCCAGCAGCCTCGGACAGGTCTTCCAAGAGACCCAGTACTTC.

This rearrangement joins TRBV11-2 to TRBJ2-5; 12 positions match TRBD2. The CDR3 length is 16 residues. Per the germline V gene, CDR1 is SGHAT and CDR2 is FQNNGV. Trimming cost V 3 bases and J 4 bases; bases outside gene matches: 6. The CDR3 loop is CASSFGLAGGSETQYF. The CDR3 DNA reads as TGTGCCAGCAGCTTTGGTCTAGCGGGAGGGTCAGAGACCCAGTACTTC.

This clonotype occurred a few times. J is TRBJ2-6 and V is TRBV5-1; no reliable D call. This CDR3 is built from 14 residues. Germline V CDR1 and CDR2: SGHRS, YFSETQ. Trimming took 4 bases from V and 0 from J, leaving 5 bases between them. CDR3 coding DNA: TGCGCCAGCAGCGCCCCCTCTGGGGCCAACGTCCTGACTTTC. Amino acid sequence: CASSAPSGANVLTF.

In nucleotides, the CDR3 is TGTGCCAGCAAGTTTCAATCAGGAGGGGAGACCCAGTACTTC. It is translated as CASKFQSGGETQYF. This rearrangement joins TRBV2 to TRBJ2-5, with D maybe TRBD2 (6 bases). With 7 bases removed from V and 5 bases from J, the gap between germline ends came to 17 bases. The CDR3 consists of 14 residues. Germline CDR1 reads SNHLY; CDR2 reads FYNNEI.

This chain joins TRBV27 and TRBJ2-3, with D perhaps matching TRBD2 (6 bases). The V gene's germline CDR1 is MNHEY and CDR2 SMNVEV (reference sequence). The CDR3 sequence is 18 residues long. Deletions cut 2 bases from V and 4 bases from J, with 22 bases between. CDR3 sequence reads: CASSLPPAAGSRADTQYF. CDR3 DNA: TGTGCCAGCAGTTTACCCCCCGCGGCGGGAAGTCGCGCAGATACGCAGTATTTT.

This clonotype has a handful of counts. CDR3 residues: CASSLSAGKVTEAFF. The CDR3 DNA reads as TGCGCCAGCAGCTTATCCGCAGGGAAGGTCACTGAAGCTTTCTTT. This chain links TRBV5-1 with TRBJ1-1; D is perhaps TRBD1 (5 bases). This CDR3 is built from 15 residues. The V end was cut by 2 bases, the J end by 4 bases, with 15 bases between. CDR1 is SGHRS, CDR2 YFSETQ, per germline.